This T cell receptor beta chain was retrieved from a study of cytomegalovirus exposure and HLA in healthy donors. Study observations and caveats: Later analysis suggested links between common viral pathogens and several top significant clusters.

This CDR3 comprises 18 residues. As to this clone: What it binds is not known.

It was with 60 Vbeta and 13 Jbeta primers that the PCR ran. Here immunoSEQ multiplex PCR was the method, and the copy in TCRdb shows in-frame clones only, minus some. Of roughly 69,000 clones in the sample, 75% to 80% were seen once. V gene TRBV12-1 combines with J gene TRBJ2-4; TRBD2 was called by the table and not checked on the DNA. TRBV12-1 has pseudogene status. This receptor was obtained from a man aged 18 to 35 in good health and CMV-seronegative. What was sequenced was PBMCs. CDR3 in amino acids: CASSFCAGESVAKNIQYF. CDR3 sequence (DNA): TGTGCCAGCAGCTTTTGTGCGGGGGAGTCCGTAGCCAAAAACATTCAGTACTTC.